The clone carrying this T cell receptor (beta chain) came up many times. The target antigen is unknown. TCRdb processed the reads anew with MiXCR; each CDR3 protein has one entry. The sample holds hundreds of thousands of distinct CDR3 sequences, about 11% seen once. The germline gives CDR1 SGHTA, CDR2 FQGNSA. The CDR3 is made up of 14 amino acids. Trimming took off 5 bases at V and 0 bases at J, with 10 bases between the two ends. These data come from a study of T cell repertoires in cytomegalovirus infection. At the level of the study: Public TCR beta signatures marked donors with CMV infection and the matching HLA.

Study conclusions and caveats: Dominating the ex vivo response were HLA-C-restricted CMV-specific TCR beta clonotypes. Cumulative public TCR beta family frequency identified carriers of CMV plus the relevant HLA.

This rearrangement joins TRBV7-2 to TRBJ1-2, with D perhaps matching TRBD1 (6 bases). The TCR comes from a human donor in good health (CMV status not recorded). Some clones in this sample may be carry-over from other donors' samples. Sequenced: PBMCs. CDR3 DNA sequence: TGTGCCAGCAGCCTATACAGGGCTAACTATGGCTACACCTTC. This gives the protein CASSLYRANYGYTF.